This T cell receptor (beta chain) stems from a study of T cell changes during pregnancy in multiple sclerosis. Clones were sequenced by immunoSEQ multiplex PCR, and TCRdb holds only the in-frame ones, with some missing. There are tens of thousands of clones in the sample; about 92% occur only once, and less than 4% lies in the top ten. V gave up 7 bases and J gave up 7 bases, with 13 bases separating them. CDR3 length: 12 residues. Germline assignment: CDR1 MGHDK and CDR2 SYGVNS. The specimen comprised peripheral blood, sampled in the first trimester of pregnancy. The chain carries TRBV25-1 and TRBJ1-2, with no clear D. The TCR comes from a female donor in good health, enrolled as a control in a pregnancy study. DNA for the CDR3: TGTGCCAGCAACCACCCCGAGGGTGGCTACACCTTC. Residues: CASNHPEGGYTF.